What follows are 32 T cell receptor beta chains derived from one specimen sequenced in a study of identical twins. TCRdb fed the 5' RACE reads into MiXCR, producing one record per CDR3 protein. Here the sample spans some 440,000 distinct CDR3 sequences, approximately 24% being singletons. This sample also belongs to another study, concerning T cells expressing NK-cell markers.

The sequenced sample was CD4+ T cells sorted from blood. The receptors derive from a woman aged 18 to 35 in good health.

This clonotype was detected a few times. V usage is TRBV7-2 and J usage is TRBJ2-7; D assignment may be TRBD1 or TRBD2 (5 bases each). V lost 5 bases to trimming and J lost 5 bases, with 16 bases between them. CDR3 length: 14 amino acids. The germline gives CDR1 SGHTA, CDR2 FQGNSA. CDR3 protein: CASSPSRDVDEQYF. The DNA of the CDR3 is TGTGCCAGCAGCCCCTCCCGGGACGTTGACGAGCAGTACTTC.

The chain recombines TRBV6-1 with TRBJ2-2; TRBD1 agrees at 7 bases. The CDR3 sequence is 15 residues long. V lost 7 bases, J lost 5 bases, and 10 bases stayed unmatched. Germline V gene sequence: CDR1 MNHNS, CDR2 SASEGT. The CDR3: CASKTQGPGTGELFF. CDR3 sequence (DNA): TGTGCCAGCAAAACACAGGGGCCAGGGACCGGGGAGCTGTTTTTT.

This clonotype was found a few times. This chain joins TRBV10-3 and TRBJ2-3; D is possibly TRBD1 (5 bases). With 10 bases removed from V and 1 base from J, the gap between germline ends came to 15 bases. Germline CDR1 ENHRY, CDR2 SYGVKD. The CDR3 runs 14 residues. DNA of the CDR3: TGTGCCAGCCAGGGCCCCTTCCGCACAGATACGCAGTATTTT. Amino acids: CASQGPFRTDTQYF.

The chain links TRBV3-1 to TRBJ1-2, with D unresolved. Germline values: CDR1 LGHDT, CDR2 YNNKEL (reference sequence). V dropped 4 bases and J dropped 6 bases, with 12 bases sitting between them. This CDR3 spans 13 amino acids. CDR3 amino acids: CASSRGRNDGYTF. The DNA for the CDR3 is TGTGCCAGCAGCCGTGGGAGGAACGATGGCTACACCTTC.

The chain employs TRBV20-1 and TRBJ1-1; no clear D gene. CDR1 and CDR2 (germline): DFQATT, SNEGSKA (reference sequence). CDR3 length: 11 amino acids. V was clipped by 6 bases and J by 5 bases, with 10 bases between them. This chain's CDR3 is CSAISSTEAFF. The CDR3 nucleotides read TGCAGTGCGATCTCCTCTACTGAAGCTTTCTTT.

The CDR3: CASSLISGRGSYNEQFF. Written as DNA, the CDR3 is TGTGCCAGCAGCTTGATCAGCGGGAGGGGGTCATACAATGAGCAGTTCTTC. The chain has TRBV5-6 and TRBJ2-1, with 10 positions matching TRBD2. With V trimmed by 1 base and J by 4 bases, 8 bases remained unmatched. This CDR3 spans 17 amino acids. The germline V gene has CDR1 SGHDT and CDR2 YYEEEE. Drawing the rest from reference TRBV5-6 and TRBJ2-1, the complete variable domain is DAGVTQSPTHLIKTRGQQVTLRCSPKSGHDTVSWYQQALGQGPQFIFQYYEEEERQRGNFPDRFSGHQFPNYSSELNVNALLLGDSALYLCASSLISGRGSYNEQFFGPGTRLTVL.

This clonotype occurred a few times. In nucleotides, the CDR3 is TGCAGTGCTAGCCCCGGGGCCGTAGAGACCCAGTACTTC. Translating gives CSASPGAVETQYF. This chain uses TRBV20-1 with TRBJ2-5, with D possibly called TRBD1 or TRBD2 (5 bases each). V lost 3 bases, J lost 4 bases, and 12 bases lay in between. There are 13 residues in the CDR3. Germline V lookup: CDR1 DFQATT, CDR2 SNEGSKA (reference sequence).

The CDR3 sequence is CASRPGRRIYEQYF. CDR3 nucleotide sequence: TGTGCCAGCAGACCAGGACGGAGGATCTACGAGCAGTACTTC. The chain joins TRBV12-3 or TRBV12-4 to TRBJ2-7; perhaps TRBD2 as D (5 bases). V dropped 6 bases and J dropped 3 bases, with 15 bases sitting between them. The CDR3 contains 14 residues.

The V gene is TRBV2, the J gene TRBJ2-1; TRBD2 is a possible D gene (5 bases). CDR3 length: 15 amino acids. Germline CDR1 and CDR2: SNHLY and FYNNEI. Trimming removed 3 bases from V and 5 bases from J, with 14 bases in between. The CDR3 nucleotides are TGTGCCAGCAGTGACGGGGATGCTTACGACAATGAGCAGTTCTTC. This encodes CASSDGDAYDNEQFF.

DNA for the CDR3: TGTGCCAGCACCAAAACGGGGTCCGGCGAAAACATTCAGTACTTC. Translated, it gives CASTKTGSGENIQYF. The V and J genes are TRBV12-3 or TRBV12-4 and TRBJ2-4, with a tentative D call TRBD2 (5 bases). The CDR3 length is 15 residues. The V and J ends lost 7 bases and 5 bases respectively, with 18 bases between them.

The CDR3 nucleotides are TGTGCCTCGATAGGGGCTACCGGGGAGCTGTTTTTT. Protein product: CASIGATGELFF. The chain recombines TRBV12-3 or TRBV12-4 with TRBJ2-2; D is perhaps TRBD1 (5 bases). V was pared by 11 bases and J by 5 bases, with 12 bases between. CDR3 length: 12 residues.

The chain carries TRBV20-1 and TRBJ1-1, with D unclear. Trimming removed 5 bases from V and 4 bases from J, with 14 bases in between. The CDR3 totals 13 residues. The germline gives CDR1 DFQATT, CDR2 SNEGSKA (reference sequence). CDR3 bases: TGCAGTGCTGGGTTGAGGGTTCTCACTGAAGCTTTCTTT. This encodes CSAGLRVLTEAFF.

This clonotype was detected a few times. The chain employs TRBV18 and TRBJ2-7, with a tentative D call TRBD2 (6 bases). CDR3 size: 15 residues. Deletions cut 2 bases from V and 0 bases from J, with 11 bases between. Germline V CDR1 and CDR2: KGHSH, LQKENI. The CDR3 DNA is TGTGCCAGCTCACCAAACCGGGGGAGCTCCTACGAGCAGTACTTC. Translating gives CASSPNRGSSYEQYF.

The chain carries TRBV5-6 and TRBJ2-7; no clear D. CDR1 is SGHDT and CDR2 is YYEEEE in the germline V gene. The CDR3 is made up of 13 amino acids. Between the trimmed V and J ends, which lost 4 bases and 4 bases, there was a span of 12 bases. The CDR3 reads CASSPQGSYEQYF. CDR3 DNA: TGTGCCAGCAGCCCCCAAGGATCTTACGAGCAGTACTTC.

This clonotype has only a few counts. The rearrangement uses TRBV7-2 and TRBJ2-3, with D maybe TRBD2 (5 bases). CDR3 length equals 15 residues. The ends were cut back, 5 bases at V and 1 base at J, with 13 bases in the middle. Germline values: CDR1 SGHTA, CDR2 FQGNSA. The CDR3, as DNA: TGTGCCAGCAGCCCGGGTCGAGGGCGCACAGATACGCAGTATTTT. Protein product: CASSPGRGRTDTQYF.

The chain carries TRBV15 and TRBJ2-7; perhaps TRBD1 as D (7 bases). The germline gives CDR1 LNHNV, CDR2 YYDKDF (reference sequence). There are 15 residues in the CDR3. V lost 0 bases, J lost 7 bases, and 16 bases lay in between. CDR3 region: CATSRDQPGGQEQYF. In DNA form, the CDR3 reads TGTGCCACCAGCAGAGATCAACCAGGGGGGCAGGAGCAGTACTTC.

The chain employs TRBV9 and TRBJ2-7, with D possibly matching TRBD2 (6 bases). The CDR3 totals 14 residues. Germline loops: CDR1 SGDLS, CDR2 YYNGEE. Trimming took 3 bases from V and 3 from J, leaving 13 bases between them. The CDR3 DNA follows: TGTGCCAGCAGCGCAGTTCCGGGGGTCTACGAGCAGTACTTC. Protein: CASSAVPGVYEQYF.

This clonotype was observed many times. This chain joins TRBV27 and TRBJ1-5, with D tentatively TRBD1 (5 bases). This CDR3 region has 14 residues. Germline V gene lookup returns CDR1 MNHEY and CDR2 SMNVEV (reference sequence). V was pared by 5 bases and J by 8 bases, with 16 bases between. CDR3 coding DNA: TGTGCCAGCAGTGAAAACCGGGGGGTTAAGCCCCAGCATTTT. Translated: CASSENRGVKPQHF.

This clonotype was observed a handful of times. The chain combines TRBV7-9 with TRBJ2-7, with 9 bases that match TRBD1. The germline V gene encodes CDR1 SEHNR and CDR2 FQNEAQ (reference sequence). J was trimmed by 5 bases and V by 5 bases; bases with no gene match: 10. This CDR3 has 15 residues. The CDR3 sequence: CASSPNRDRAHEQYF. The CDR3 nucleotides are TGTGCCAGCAGCCCGAATCGGGACAGGGCACACGAGCAGTACTTC.

This clonotype was seen a few times. The chain uses TRBV6-1 and TRBJ2-7; TRBD2 matches 10 bases. CDR1 and CDR2 from the germline V gene are MNHNS and SASEGT. The V gene end was trimmed by 11 bases and the J gene end by 6 bases; junction bases not matched to a gene: 16. This CDR3 is built from 15 residues. CDR3: CAVRAPLAGVLEQYF. The CDR3 DNA sequence: TGTGCCGTAAGGGCACCCCTAGCGGGAGTGCTCGAGCAGTACTTC.

In this sample, this clonotype turned up a few times. This chain connects TRBV9 to TRBJ1-3, with 7 bases aligning to TRBD1. CDR3 length: 15 amino acids. V trimming: 4 bases; J trimming: 4 bases; junction bases outside the gene matches: 8. Germline CDR1 SGDLS, CDR2 YYNGEE. As DNA, the CDR3 is TGTGCCAGCAGCCCGCTAACAGGGGTGGGAAACACCATATATTTT. Its protein product is CASSPLTGVGNTIYF.

The chain is built from TRBV2 and TRBJ1-4; D unclear. The length of the CDR3 is 13 residues. Germline CDR1 SNHLY, CDR2 FYNNEI. The germline V and J ends were trimmed by 6 bases and 3 bases, with 8 bases remaining between them. The CDR3 region is CASRFTANEKLFF. As DNA, the CDR3 is TGTGCCAGCAGGTTCACTGCTAATGAAAAACTGTTTTTT.

The table lists this clonotype with a few counts. The chain combines TRBV25-1 with TRBJ2-3; perhaps D is TRBD1 or TRBD2 (5 bases each). V dropped 1 base and J dropped 1 base, with 6 bases sitting between them. Germline V gene data show CDR1 as MGHDK and CDR2 as SYGVNS. This CDR3 contains 14 residues. In nucleotides, the CDR3 is TGTGCCAGCAGTGAATGGGACCGCACAGATACGCAGTATTTT. This sequence encodes CASSEWDRTDTQYF.

Ten or more counts support this clonotype. V gene TRBV10-3 combines with J gene TRBJ1-1; D may be TRBD1 (5 bases). The CDR3 runs to 12 residues. The germline V gene encodes CDR1 ENHRY and CDR2 SYGVKD. V lost 8 bases and J 5 bases, leaving 12 bases between the germline ends. The CDR3 DNA reads as TGTGCCATCGGGGAGGGGAAGACTGAAGCTTTCTTT. Encoded protein: CAIGEGKTEAFF.

This clonotype has only a few counts. The chain carries TRBV7-2 and TRBJ2-3; D is possibly TRBD2 (6 bases). The V end lost 1 base, the J end lost 2 bases, and 16 bases lay between the germline ends. CDR1 is SGHTA, CDR2 FQGNSA, per germline. The CDR3 spans 17 residues. DNA for the CDR3: TGTGCCAGCAGCTTAGGGCAGCGGGCCCTTGTCACAGATACGCAGTATTTT. It specifies CASSLGQRALVTDTQYF.

In this sample, this clonotype turned up a few times. The J gene is TRBJ2-7, the V gene TRBV21-1; no DNA check was done on the table's D call, TRBD1. TRBV21-1 is a pseudogene. This CDR3 comprises 14 residues. The CDR3 loop is CASRGGQEYYEQYF. CDR3 nucleotide sequence: TGTGCCAGCCGCGGGGGACAGGAATACTACGAGCAGTACTTC.

This chain joins TRBV7-9 and TRBJ1-1; possible D gene TRBD1, 6 bases. Germline V lookup: CDR1 SEHNR, CDR2 FQNEAQ (reference sequence). V lost 7 bases and J lost 0, with 15 bases in between. This CDR3 has 15 residues. DNA of the CDR3: TGTGCCAGCACCCGAGGACAGAACATGAACACTGAAGCTTTCTTT. The encoded protein is CASTRGQNMNTEAFF.

J is TRBJ2-7 and V is TRBV29-1; D gene unclear. The V end lost 6 bases, the J end lost 2 bases, and 17 bases lay between the germline ends. The CDR3 spans 14 residues. CDR1 is SQVTM and CDR2 is ANQGSEA in the germline V gene. CDR3 protein: CSVAVAEKAYEQYF. In DNA form, the CDR3 reads TGCAGCGTCGCGGTCGCCGAAAAGGCCTACGAGCAGTACTTC.

This clonotype has more than one count but fewer than ten. V gene TRBV20-1 combines with J gene TRBJ2-5; 7 nucleotides line up with TRBD1. The CDR3 runs 14 residues. In germline, CDR1 is DFQATT, CDR2 SNEGSKA (reference sequence). The junction had 3 bases not matched to a gene; V was cut back by 1 base and J by 1 base. The CDR3 nucleotides are TGCAGTGCTAGAGTAGGACAGGTCCAAGAGACCCAGTACTTC. It yields the protein CSARVGQVQETQYF.

This clonotype was picked up a small number of times. This chain links TRBV4-1 with TRBJ2-1, with D uncertain. Germline V CDR1 and CDR2: MGHRA, YSYEKL. V was shortened by 0 bases and J by 13 bases, with 10 bases between the two germline ends. CDR3 length: 12 residues. The CDR3 loop reads CASSQDRSDQFF. The CDR3 DNA reads as TGCGCCAGCAGCCAAGACCGGAGCGACCAGTTCTTC.

V usage is TRBV29-1 and J usage is TRBJ2-7, with 8 bases lining up with TRBD1. The length of the CDR3 is 15 residues. V lost 5 bases, J lost 4 bases, and 13 bases stayed unmatched. Per the germline V gene, CDR1 is SQVTM and CDR2 is ANQGSEA. CDR3 in amino acids: CSVTPGQGASYEQYF. The CDR3 nucleotides read TGCAGCGTTACCCCGGGGCAGGGGGCCTCATACGAGCAGTACTTC.

This clonotype was found a few times. The CDR3 spells CATSRGQGPNYEQYF. The CDR3 region has the DNA TGTGCCACCAGCAGGGGACAGGGGCCAAACTACGAGCAGTACTTC. The chain has TRBV15 and TRBJ2-7, with 10 bases lining up with TRBD1. V lost 3 bases, J lost 3 bases, and 5 bases stayed unmatched. This CDR3 spans 15 amino acids. CDR1 and CDR2 (germline): LNHNV, YYDKDF (reference sequence).